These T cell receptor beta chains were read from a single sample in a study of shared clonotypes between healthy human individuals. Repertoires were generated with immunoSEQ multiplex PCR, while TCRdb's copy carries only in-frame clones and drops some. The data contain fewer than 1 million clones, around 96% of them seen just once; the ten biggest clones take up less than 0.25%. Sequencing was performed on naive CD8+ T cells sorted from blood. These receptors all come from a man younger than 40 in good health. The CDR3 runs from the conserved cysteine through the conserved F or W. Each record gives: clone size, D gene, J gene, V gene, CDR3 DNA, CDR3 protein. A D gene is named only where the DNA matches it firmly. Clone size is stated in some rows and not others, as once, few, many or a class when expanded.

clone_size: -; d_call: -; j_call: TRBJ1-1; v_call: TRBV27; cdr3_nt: TGTGCCAGCAGTTTAGGGGGGGCGGACACTGAAGCTTTCTTT; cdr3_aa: CASSLGGADTEAFF
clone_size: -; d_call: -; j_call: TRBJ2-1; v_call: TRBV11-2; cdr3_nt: TGTGCCAGCAGCTTCTTGAATGAGCAGTTCTTC; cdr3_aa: CASSFLNEQFF
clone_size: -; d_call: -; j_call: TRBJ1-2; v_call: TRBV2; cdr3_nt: TGTGCCAGCAGTCAAAACAGGGCCACTAACTATGGCTACACCTTC; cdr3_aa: CASSQNRATNYGYTF
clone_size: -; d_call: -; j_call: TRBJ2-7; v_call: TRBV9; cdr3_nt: TGTGCCAGCAGCGTAACGGACGGAACCTACGAGCAGTACTTC; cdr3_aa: CASSVTDGTYEQYF
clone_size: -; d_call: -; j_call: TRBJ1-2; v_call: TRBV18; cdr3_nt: TGTGCCAGCTCACCGAAACCAGACAGAGACATATCCTGGATACAGTATGGCTACACCTTC; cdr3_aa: CASSPKPDRDISWIQYGYTF
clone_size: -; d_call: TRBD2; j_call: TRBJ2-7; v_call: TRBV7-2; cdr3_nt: TGTGCCAGCAGCACCCTACTAGCGGGAGAGACGTTTCACGAGCAGTACTTC; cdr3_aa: CASSTLLAGETFHEQYF
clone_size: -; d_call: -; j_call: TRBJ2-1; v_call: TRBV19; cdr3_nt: TGTGCCAGTAGTATACCCGGACTCTACAATGAGCAGTTCTTC; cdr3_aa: CASSIPGLYNEQFF
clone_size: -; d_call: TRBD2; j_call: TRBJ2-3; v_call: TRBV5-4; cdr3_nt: TGTGCCAGCAGCTTTGATACGGGGGGGAGCACAGATACGCAGTATTTT; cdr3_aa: CASSFDTGGSTDTQYF
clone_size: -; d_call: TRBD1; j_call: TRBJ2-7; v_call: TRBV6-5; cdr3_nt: TGTGCCAGCAGTCGACAGGGTTCCGACGAGCAGTACTTC; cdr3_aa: CASSRQGSDEQYF
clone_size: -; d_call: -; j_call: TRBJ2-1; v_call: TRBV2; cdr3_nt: TGTGCCAGCTCCTTAGGAGGGTACAATGAGCAGTTCTTC; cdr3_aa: CASSLGGYNEQFF
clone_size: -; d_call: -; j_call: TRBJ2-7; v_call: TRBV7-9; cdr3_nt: TGTGCCAGCAGCCAGACGGAGGGCTACTTCTACGAGCAGTACTTC; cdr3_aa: CASSQTEGYFYEQYF
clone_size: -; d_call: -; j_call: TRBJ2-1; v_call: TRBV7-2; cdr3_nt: TGTGCCAGCAGCTTAGTGACCGGGACGTACAATGAGCAGTTCTTC; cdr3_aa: CASSLVTGTYNEQFF
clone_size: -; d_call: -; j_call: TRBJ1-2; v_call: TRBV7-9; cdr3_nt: TGTGCCAGCAGCTTAGATCCGACCGGGAACCATTATGGCTACACCTTC; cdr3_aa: CASSLDPTGNHYGYTF
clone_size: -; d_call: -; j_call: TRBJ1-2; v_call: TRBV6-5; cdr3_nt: TGTGCCAGCAGCTCCACCAGCGAGGCTAACTATGGCTACACCTTC; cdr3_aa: CASSSTSEANYGYTF
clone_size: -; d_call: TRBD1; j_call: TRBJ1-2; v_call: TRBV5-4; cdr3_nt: TGTGCCAGCAGCCCGACAGGGGGCAGATATGGCTACACCTTC; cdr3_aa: CASSPTGGRYGYTF
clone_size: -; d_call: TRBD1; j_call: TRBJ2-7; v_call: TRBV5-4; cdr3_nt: TGTGCCAGCAGCTTGGATTCACAGGGGGTTGGCGAGCAGTACTTC; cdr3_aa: CASSLDSQGVGEQYF
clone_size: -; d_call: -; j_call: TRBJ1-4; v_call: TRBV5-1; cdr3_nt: TGCGCCAGCAGCGAGGGGGGGAACAATGAAAAACTGTTTTTT; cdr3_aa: CASSEGGNNEKLFF
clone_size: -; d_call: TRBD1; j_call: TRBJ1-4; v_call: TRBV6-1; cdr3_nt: TGTGCCAGCAGTGACTGGGACAGACCTGCAACTAATGAAAAACTGTTTTTT; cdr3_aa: CASSDWDRPATNEKLFF
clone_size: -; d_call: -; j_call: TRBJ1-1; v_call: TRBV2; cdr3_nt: TGTGCCACTGGGAACACTGAAGCTTTCTTT; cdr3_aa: CATGNTEAFF
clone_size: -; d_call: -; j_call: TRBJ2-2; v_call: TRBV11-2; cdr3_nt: TGTGCCAGCAGCTTAGATCCCAGGGAGAACGGGGAGCTGTTTTTT; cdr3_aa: CASSLDPRENGELFF
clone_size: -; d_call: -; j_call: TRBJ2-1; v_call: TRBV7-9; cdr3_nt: TGTGCCAGCAGCGTAAGTGAGCAGTTCTTC; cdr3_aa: CASSVSEQFF
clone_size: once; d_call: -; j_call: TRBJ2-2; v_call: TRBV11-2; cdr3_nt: TGTGCCAGCAAACGGGATAGGACTTGGAACACCGGGGAGCTGTTTTTT; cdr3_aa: CASKRDRTWNTGELFF
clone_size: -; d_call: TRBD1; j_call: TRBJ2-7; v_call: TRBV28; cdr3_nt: TGTGCCAGCAGTTCCCCGGGACAGGGCAACTACGAGCAGTACTTC; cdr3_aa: CASSSPGQGNYEQYF
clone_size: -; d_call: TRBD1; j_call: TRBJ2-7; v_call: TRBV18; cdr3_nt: TGTGCCAGCTCACCCCCCGGGACAGGTAACCACGAGCAGTACTTC; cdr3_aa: CASSPPGTGNHEQYF
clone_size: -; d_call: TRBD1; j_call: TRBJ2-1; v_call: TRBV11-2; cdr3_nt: TGTGCCAGCAGCCTCGAACACTGGGACAGGGGGCCAAATGAGCAGTTCTTC; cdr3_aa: CASSLEHWDRGPNEQFF
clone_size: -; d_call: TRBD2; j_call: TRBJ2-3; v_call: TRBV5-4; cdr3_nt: TGTGCCAGCAGCGGCGGGACTAGCGGGAGCCCAGATACGCAGTATTTT; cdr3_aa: CASSGGTSGSPDTQYF
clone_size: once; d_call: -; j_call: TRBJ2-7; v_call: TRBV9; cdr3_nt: TGTGCCAGCAGCGCCCAGGACAGCCAACTTATGGAGCAGTACTTC; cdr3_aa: CASSAQDSQLMEQYF
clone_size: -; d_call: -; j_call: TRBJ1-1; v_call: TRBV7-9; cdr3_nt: TGTGCCAGCAGCACGAACCGCCGGGACACTTCGAACACTGAAGCTTTCTTT; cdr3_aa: CASSTNRRDTSNTEAFF
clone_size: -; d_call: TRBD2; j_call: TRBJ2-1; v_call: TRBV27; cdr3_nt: TGTGCCAGCACCCGGGGAGGGCCCTACAATGAGCAGTTCTTC; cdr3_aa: CASTRGGPYNEQFF
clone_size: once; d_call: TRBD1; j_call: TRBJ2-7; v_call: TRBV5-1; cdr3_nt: TGCGCCAGCAGAAAGGAGGGGACAGGGCGAAGCTCCTACGAGCAGTACTTC; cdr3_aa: CASRKEGTGRSSYEQYF